Sequencing of this T cell receptor (beta chain) was carried out in a study of T-cell reconstitution after alpha-beta-depleted transplantation in children. With regard to this clonotype: Mismatch with germline at one junction end may stem from a read error.

A TCRbeta library incorporating unique molecular identifiers was prepared. TCRdb ran MiXCR on the PCR reads and lists one entry per CDR3 protein. The sample lists roughly 500,000 distinct CDR3 sequences; approximately 16% were seen once. This CDR3 is 14 amino acids long. Germline assignment: CDR1 LGHNA and CDR2 YNFKEQ. V is TRBV4-2 and J is TRBJ1-5; D is uncertain. The TCR originated in a human donor who donated a stem cell graft to a child with acute lymphoblastic leukemia. This specimen was PBMCs from the stem cell graft donor, taken from the stem cell graft. For the CDR3, the DNA is TGTGCCCGCAGCCAGGAGGCCTGGGGAAAGCCCCAGCATTTT. Its translation: CARSQEAWGKPQHF.